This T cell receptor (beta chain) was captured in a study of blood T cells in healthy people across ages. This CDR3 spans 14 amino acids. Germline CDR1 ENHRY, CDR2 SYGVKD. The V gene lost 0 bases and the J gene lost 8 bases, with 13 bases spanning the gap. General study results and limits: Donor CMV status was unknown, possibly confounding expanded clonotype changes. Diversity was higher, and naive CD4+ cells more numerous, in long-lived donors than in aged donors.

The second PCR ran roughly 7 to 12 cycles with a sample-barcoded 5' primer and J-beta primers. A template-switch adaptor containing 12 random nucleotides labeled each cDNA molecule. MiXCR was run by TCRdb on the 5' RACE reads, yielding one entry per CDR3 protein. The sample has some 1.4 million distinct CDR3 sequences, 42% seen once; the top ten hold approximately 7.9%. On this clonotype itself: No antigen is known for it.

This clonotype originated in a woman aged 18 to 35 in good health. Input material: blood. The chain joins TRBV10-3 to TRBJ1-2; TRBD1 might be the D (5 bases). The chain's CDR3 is CAISESGQGGGYTF. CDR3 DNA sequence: TGTGCCATCAGTGAGTCAGGACAAGGAGGGGGCTACACCTTC.